This entry lists 11 T cell receptor beta chains sequenced from one sample in a study of beta chain features in type 1 diabetes. Investigators reverse transcribed all isolated RNA, so they sequenced expressed TCRB transcripts. Assay used: immunoSEQ multiplex PCR; TCRdb lists only in-frame clones, some missing. The sample lists hundreds of thousands of clones; roughly 12% were seen once. Material for sequencing was naive CD4+ T cells from blood. These receptors all come from a man in his late teens or twenties in good health.

The genes are TRBV7-9 and TRBJ2-1, with 9 nucleotides matching TRBD2. The germline V gene encodes CDR1 SEHNR and CDR2 FQNEAQ (reference sequence). V trimming: 1 base; J trimming: 1 base; junction bases outside the gene matches: 8. This CDR3 has 18 residues. The CDR3 DNA reads as TGTGCCAGCAGCTTAGTTTGGGGGACTAGCAGATCCTACAATGAGCAGTTCTTC. Encoded protein: CASSLVWGTSRSYNEQFF.

Only a few counts were recorded for this clone. The chain is built from TRBV7-3 and TRBJ2-5; 7 bases are a match to TRBD1. This CDR3 has 15 residues. Looked up from germline, CDR1 is SGHTA and CDR2 is FQGTGA. With 4 bases clipped from V and 2 bases from J, the junction kept 7 bases outside the gene matches. The CDR3 bases are TGTGCCAGCAGCTATCAGGGGACAGCACAAGAGACCCAGTACTTC. Translating gives CASSYQGTAQETQYF.

This chain joins TRBV7-9 and TRBJ1-2, with D maybe TRBD1 (5 bases). The V and J ends lost 3 bases and 7 bases respectively, with 30 bases between them. Germline lookup yields CDR1 SEHNR and CDR2 FQNEAQ (reference sequence). The CDR3 length is 19 residues. The CDR3, as DNA: TGTGCCAGCAGCTTGGGCCGGATTAGGGTGCAGGGATCTGTGCGTGGCTACACCTTC. This gives the protein CASSLGRIRVQGSVRGYTF.

V is TRBV6-5 and J is TRBJ1-2, with 7 bases aligning to TRBD1. In germline, CDR1 is MNHEY, CDR2 SVGAGI. This CDR3 region has 15 residues. J was trimmed by 8 bases and V by 5 bases; bases with no gene match: 14. CDR3 nucleotide sequence: TGTGCCAGCAGTCCCGGGACAGCAGGGGGTGGAGGCTACACCTTC. Encoded protein: CASSPGTAGGGGYTF.

This clone was detected only a few times. The chain joins TRBV7-9 to TRBJ1-2; no clear D gene. The CDR3 is made up of 15 amino acids. Germline V gene sequence: CDR1 SEHNR, CDR2 FQNEAQ (reference sequence). The ends were cut back, 0 bases at V and 1 base at J, with 9 bases in the middle. This CDR3 is CASSLARRLNYGYTF. Written as DNA, the CDR3 is TGTGCCAGCAGCTTAGCAAGAAGACTTAACTATGGCTACACCTTC.

CDR3 sequence reads: CASSPVSGNYGYTF. The CDR3 DNA reads as TGTGCCAGCAGCCCCGTCTCGGGTAACTATGGCTACACCTTC. The gene calls are TRBV5-4 and TRBJ1-2; D is uncertain. From germline, CDR1 is SGHNT and CDR2 YYREEE (reference sequence). The V end was cut by 4 bases, the J end by 1 base, with 11 bases between. CDR3 length: 14 residues.

The J gene is TRBJ2-3, the V gene TRBV5-4; 12 bases line up with TRBD2. Losses at the gene ends were 4 bases for V and 5 bases for J; bases not matched to a gene: 8. The V gene's germline CDR1 is SGHNT and CDR2 YYREEE (reference sequence). The CDR3 has 16 residues. CDR3 sequence: CASSLRLAGVGDTQYF. CDR3 coding DNA: TGTGCCAGCAGCCTCAGACTAGCGGGGGTTGGAGATACGCAGTATTTT.

Only a few counts were recorded for this clone. This chain links TRBV2 with TRBJ1-1; the D is unclear. CDR3 length: 11 residues. Trimming stripped 4 bases from V and 12 bases from J, with 12 bases between. Germline CDR1 SNHLY, CDR2 FYNNEI. The CDR3 loop reads CASSAALTPFF. The CDR3 nucleotides read TGTGCCAGCAGTGCCGCTTTAACTCCTTTCTTT. Full variable domain (rest looked up from reference TRBV2 and TRBJ1-1): EPEVTQTPSHQVTQMGQEVILRCVPISNHLYFYWYRQILGQKVEFLVSFYNNEISEKSEIFDDQFSVERPDGSNFTLKIRSTKLEDSAMYFCASSAALTPFFGQGTRLTVV.

The rearrangement links TRBV5-1 to TRBJ2-7; D might be TRBD2 (7 bases). The CDR3 is 14 residues long. V lost 6 bases, J lost 3 bases, and 16 bases lay in between. CDR1 is SGHRS, CDR2 YFSETQ, per germline. The CDR3 DNA reads TGCGCCAGCACCGATAGGGGGAGGGTCTACGAGCAGTACTTC. It translates to CASTDRGRVYEQYF.

Concerning this clone itself: This sample includes further DNA sequences coding for the same CDR3. The chain has TRBV28 and TRBJ1-2, with TRBD1 as a possible D gene (6 bases). The CDR3 runs 12 residues. Trimming pared 6 bases from V and 8 bases from J, leaving 13 bases between. Germline V gives CDR1 MDHEN, CDR2 SYDVKM. CDR3 loop: CASSLTGYGYTF. In DNA form, the CDR3 reads TGTGCCAGCAGCCTAACAGGGTACGGCTACACCTTC.

The chain links TRBV30 to TRBJ2-7, with unresolved D. Germline loops: CDR1 GTSNPN, CDR2 SVGIG (reference sequence). The CDR3 is made up of 13 amino acids. Trimming removed 1 base at V and 1 base at J, with 8 bases between. The CDR3 protein is CAWSGGMSYEQYF. CDR3 DNA: TGTGCCTGGAGTGGCGGAATGTCCTACGAGCAGTACTTC.